A single sample is the source of the 16 T cell receptor beta chains below, sequenced in a study of T-cell reconstitution after alpha-beta-depleted transplantation in children. Preparation of the TCRbeta library involved a method that used unique molecular identifiers. TCRdb re-analysed the PCR reads in MiXCR, keeping a single row per CDR3 protein. The top ten clones hold about 2.6% of a sample with 230,000 or so distinct CDR3 sequences, more than 10% of them seen once. The input for sequencing was PBMCs from the stem cell graft donor, taken from the stem cell graft. The origin of the receptors is a human donor who donated a stem cell graft to a child with acute lymphoblastic leukemia.

V gene TRBV4-1 combines with J gene TRBJ2-1, with D perhaps being TRBD1 or TRBD2 (5 bases each). V was cut by 0 bases and J by 0 bases, with 9 bases left in between. Looked up from germline, CDR1 is MGHRA and CDR2 is YSYEKL. CDR3 length: 16 amino acids. This CDR3 is CASSQDSGTSYNEQFF. CDR3 DNA sequence: TGCGCCAGCAGCCAAGATTCGGGGACCTCCTACAATGAGCAGTTCTTC.

This clonotype was found many times. The J gene is TRBJ2-5, the V gene TRBV4-3; 14 bases align to TRBD2. The V segment lost 4 bases and the J segment 1 base; nucleotides outside the gene matches: 2. This CDR3 region has 16 residues. Germline values: CDR1 LGHNA, CDR2 YSLEER. Here the CDR3 DNA reads TGCGCCAGCAGCCGGGGGACTAGCGGGGGCCAAGAGACCCAGTACTTC. Its protein product is CASSRGTSGGQETQYF.

This clonotype was detected many times. This chain links TRBV6-5 with TRBJ2-7; 7 nucleotides align to TRBD1. V trimming: 6 bases; J trimming: 6 bases; junction bases outside the gene matches: 5. The CDR3 runs to 12 residues. Germline CDR1 reads MNHEY; CDR2 reads SVGAGI. Here the CDR3 DNA reads TGTGCCAGCAGCTCACAGGGGCCCGAGCAGTACTTC. Amino acid sequence: CASSSQGPEQYF.

This clonotype was seen ten or more times. This sequence joins TRBV6-6 and TRBJ1-1, with unresolved D. V gave up 10 bases and J gave up 1 base, with 16 bases separating them. The CDR3 loop spans 14 amino acids. Germline CDR1 is MNHNY and CDR2 is SVGAGI (reference sequence). The DNA for the CDR3 is TGTGCCATCTCAGAGGCAGGACGGAACACTGAAGCTTTCTTT. It codes for CAISEAGRNTEAFF.

The CDR3 sequence: CASSLSTAPQETQYF. In DNA form, the CDR3 reads TGTGCCAGCAGTCTGTCGACGGCACCCCAAGAGACCCAGTACTTC. The chain carries TRBV27 and TRBJ2-5; the D is unclear. Germline V gives CDR1 MNHEY, CDR2 SMNVEV (reference sequence). CDR3 size: 15 residues. Between the trimmed V and J ends, which lost 5 bases and 1 base, there was a span of 14 bases.

This clonotype was detected ten times or more. J is TRBJ2-7 and V is TRBV7-6; D not resolved. The germline gives CDR1 SGHVS, CDR2 FNYEAQ. The CDR3 contains 14 residues. V was shortened by 0 bases and J by 2 bases, with 8 bases between the two germline ends. The CDR3 loop reads CASSLAPATYEQYF. In nucleotides, the CDR3 is TGTGCCAGCAGCTTAGCGCCGGCTACCTACGAGCAGTACTTC.

As for this clonotype: An end of the junction differs from the germline gene, which may be a read error. The rearrangement links TRBV6-1 to TRBJ2-4, with D uncertain. CDR3 size: 17 residues. CDR1 MNHNS and CDR2 SASEGT come from the germline V gene. CDR3 nucleotides: TGTGCCAGCAGCTCATACGACCTTACCTTAGCCAAAGACATTCAGTACTTC. Amino acids: CASSSYDLTLAKDIQYF.

In regard to this clonotype: Given a much more abundant clone one base away, this may be a read error. V and J are TRBV28 and TRBJ1-5, with D hard to call. Germline values: CDR1 MDHEN, CDR2 SYDVKM. The CDR3 covers 14 residues. CDR3 sequence: CASSLRISNQPKHF. The CDR3, as DNA: TGTGCCAGCAGTTTACGGATCAGCAATCAGCCCAAGCATTTT.

This clonotype has at least ten counts. The gene calls are TRBV7-9 and TRBJ1-3; 7 bases are shared with TRBD1. The CDR3 sequence is 14 residues long. In germline, CDR1 is SEHNR, CDR2 FQNEAQ (reference sequence). The trim removed 1 base at V and 4 bases at J, leaving 1 base unmatched. The CDR3 DNA reads as TGTGCCAGCAGCTTAGACAGGGGAGGAAACACCATATATTTT. It encodes CASSLDRGGNTIYF.

This clonotype was picked up many times. The chain uses TRBV20-1 and TRBJ2-1; 10 bases fit TRBD2. Germline trimming cut 6 bases from V and 5 bases from J; bases unmatched to any gene: 10. CDR1 is DFQATT and CDR2 is SNEGSKA in the germline V gene (reference sequence). CDR3 length equals 15 residues. CDR3 coding DNA: TGCAGTGCAACGGGGGGGACTAGCGTTAACAATGAGCAGTTCTTC. This translates into CSATGGTSVNNEQFF.

Ten or more counts support this clonotype. The rearrangement links TRBV5-6 to TRBJ2-1, with 9 bases lining up with TRBD2. V lost 0 bases to trimming and J lost 4 bases; unmatched junction nucleotides: 5. There are 16 residues in the CDR3. Germline V CDR1 and CDR2: SGHDT, YYEEEE. The CDR3 sequence: CASSLALAGLYNEQFF. CDR3 bases: TGTGCCAGCAGCTTGGCCCTAGCGGGACTATACAATGAGCAGTTCTTC.

This clonotype has ten or more counts. The chain is built from TRBV6-1 and TRBJ2-1; no definite D call. Per the germline V gene, CDR1 is MNHNS and CDR2 is SASEGT. The CDR3 has 15 amino acids. Trimming took 2 bases from V and 2 from J, leaving 10 bases between them. CDR3 coding DNA: TGTGCCAGCAGTGAAATGGCAGCAACCTACAATGAGCAGTTCTTC. Its protein product is CASSEMAATYNEQFF.

The rearrangement links TRBV27 to TRBJ2-7, with 10 bases fitting TRBD2. This CDR3 has 14 residues. Trimming removed 6 bases from V and 3 bases from J; junction bases left unmatched: 5. Germline V lookup: CDR1 MNHEY, CDR2 SMNVEV (reference sequence). The CDR3 region is CASSTAGGHYEQYF. The CDR3 DNA follows: TGTGCCAGCAGCACAGCGGGAGGGCACTACGAGCAGTACTTC.

In its sample, this clonotype was seen many times. This chain joins TRBV20-1 and TRBJ2-7; 10 bases agree with TRBD1. CDR3 length equals 13 residues. CDR1 and CDR2 (germline): DFQATT, SNEGSKA (reference sequence). Unmatched junction bases numbered 7, after V lost 8 bases and J lost 3 bases. The CDR3 here is CSKTGTGDYEQYF. In nucleotides, the CDR3 is TGCAGTAAAACCGGGACAGGGGACTACGAGCAGTACTTC.

This clonotype was recorded many times. The chain is built from TRBV4-2 and TRBJ2-6; D is tentatively TRBD1 or TRBD2 (6 bases each). V was shortened by 5 bases and J by 3 bases, with 11 bases between the two germline ends. From germline, CDR1 is LGHNA and CDR2 YNFKEQ. The CDR3 covers 15 residues. CDR3 in DNA: TGTGCCAGCAGCGACGAGGGGGGTGGGGCCAACGTCCTGACTTTC. Protein product: CASSDEGGGANVLTF.

This clonotype has only a few counts. This chain uses TRBV20-1 with TRBJ2-7; 9 bases align to TRBD1. The CDR3 has 13 residues. V was pared by 7 bases and J by 1 base, with 5 bases of the junction left unmatched. Germline-derived CDR1 and CDR2 are DFQATT and SNEGSKA (reference sequence). CDR3 bases: TGCAGTGTCCGGGACAGGGAATCCTACGAGCAGTACTTC. Protein product: CSVRDRESYEQYF.